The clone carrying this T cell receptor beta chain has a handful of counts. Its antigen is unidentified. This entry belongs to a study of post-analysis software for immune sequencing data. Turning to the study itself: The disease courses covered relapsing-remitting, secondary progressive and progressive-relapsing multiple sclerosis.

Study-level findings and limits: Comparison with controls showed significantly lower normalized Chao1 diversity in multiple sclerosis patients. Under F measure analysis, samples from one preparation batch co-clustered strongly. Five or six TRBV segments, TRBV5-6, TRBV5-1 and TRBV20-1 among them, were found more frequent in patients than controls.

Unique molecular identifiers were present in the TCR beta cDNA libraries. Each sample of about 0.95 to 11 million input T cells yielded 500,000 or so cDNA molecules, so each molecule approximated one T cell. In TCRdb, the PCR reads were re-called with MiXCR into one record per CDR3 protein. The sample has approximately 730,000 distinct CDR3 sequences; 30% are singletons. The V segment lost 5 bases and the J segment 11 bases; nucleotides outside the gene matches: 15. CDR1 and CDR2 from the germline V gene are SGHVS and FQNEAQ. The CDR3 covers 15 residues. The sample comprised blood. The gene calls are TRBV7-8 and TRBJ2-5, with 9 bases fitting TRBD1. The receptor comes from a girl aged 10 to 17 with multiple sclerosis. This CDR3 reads CASSMRQGGVNEQYF. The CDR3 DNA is TGTGCCAGCAGCATGAGACAGGGGGGGGTCAATGAGCAGTACTTC.